The 20 T cell receptor beta chains below all came from one sample that was sequenced in a study of cytomegalovirus exposure and HLA in healthy donors. PCR was performed using 60 Vbeta and 13 Jbeta primers. TCRdb keeps only in-frame clones here, not all; method: immunoSEQ multiplex PCR. The sample comprises some 200,000 clones, 70% of which are singletons, and about 3% rests with the top ten. Sequences were obtained from PBMCs. These receptors were taken from a man aged 35 to 55 in good health and CMV-seropositive.

This clone was seen a handful of times. The CDR3: CASSLRGSGELFF. In DNA form, the CDR3 reads TGTGCCAGCAGCTTACGGGGATCCGGGGAGCTGTTTTTT. The chain couples TRBV7-6 to TRBJ2-2, with D tentatively TRBD2 (5 bases). Germline lookup yields CDR1 SGHVS and CDR2 FNYEAQ. V gave up 2 bases and J gave up 6 bases, with 7 bases separating them. The length of the CDR3 is 13 residues.

A note on this clone: One junction end disagrees with the germline gene, perhaps due to a read error. This chain connects TRBV7-9 to TRBJ2-1, with TRBD1 matching over 10 bases. This CDR3 spans 16 amino acids. Germline V CDR1 and CDR2: SEHNR, FQNEAQ (reference sequence). The CDR3: CSSSLEGTGARNEQFF. CDR3 sequence (DNA): TGTTCCAGCAGCTTAGAGGGGACAGGGGCACGCAATGAGCAGTTCTTC.

This sequence joins TRBV9 and TRBJ1-5; D not resolved. The ends were cut back, 2 bases at V and 5 bases at J, with 14 bases in the middle. Germline CDR1 and CDR2: SGDLS and YYNGEE. The CDR3 has 15 residues. The DNA of the CDR3 is TGTGCCAGCAGCGTTTCCGGGAGGGAGGATCAGCCCCAGCATTTT. It encodes CASSVSGREDQPQHF.

The rearrangement uses TRBV6-1 and TRBJ1-2, with D perhaps matching TRBD1 (5 bases). The germline V gene encodes CDR1 MNHNS and CDR2 SASEGT. Trimming took off 6 bases at V and 3 bases at J, with 8 bases between the two ends. The CDR3 length is 12 residues. CDR3 nucleotides: TGTGCCAGCAGAGGGGCTGACTATGGCTACACCTTC. The encoded protein is CASRGADYGYTF.

The genes are TRBV29-1 and TRBJ2-3; 13 nucleotides align to TRBD2. This CDR3 region has 14 residues. Germline V CDR1 and CDR2: SQVTM, ANQGSEA. V lost 6 bases and J lost 7; bases outside the gene matches: 7. Written as DNA, the CDR3 is TGCAGCGTGCGGACTAGCGGGGGAGAACATACGCAGTATTTT. It is translated as CSVRTSGGEHTQYF.

This clone was observed a few times. The gene calls are TRBV4-2 and TRBJ1-4; no firm D call. Trimming took off 0 bases at V and 5 bases at J, with 13 bases between the two ends. CDR1 is LGHNA, CDR2 YNFKEQ, per germline. CDR3 length: 16 residues. The CDR3 is CASSQDSAGENEKLFF. The DNA for the CDR3 is TGTGCCAGCAGCCAAGATTCCGCGGGAGAAAATGAAAAACTGTTTTTT.

In this sample, this clone turned up once. The chain carries TRBV6-1 and TRBJ2-3, with 10 bases identical to TRBD2. This CDR3 has 14 amino acids. Per germline, CDR1 MNHNS and CDR2 SASEGT. Losses at the gene ends were 10 bases for V and 5 bases for J; bases not matched to a gene: 9. This CDR3 is CAIRDSGGVDTQYF. CDR3 nucleotide sequence: TGTGCCATAAGGGACAGCGGGGGGGTAGATACGCAGTATTTT.

This clone was seen only a few times. This chain joins TRBV28 and TRBJ1-2; TRBD1 might be the D (6 bases). Trimming removed 2 bases from V and 4 bases from J, with 8 bases in between. The germline gives CDR1 MDHEN, CDR2 SYDVKM. This CDR3 region has 13 residues. Here the CDR3 DNA reads TGTGCCAGCAGTTTACCACAGGGCTATGGCTACACCTTC. Protein sequence: CASSLPQGYGYTF.

This chain joins TRBV7-2 and TRBJ1-1; maybe TRBD1 (5 bases). V was shortened by 3 bases and J by 5 bases, with 10 bases between the two germline ends. This CDR3 region has 13 residues. Germline CDR1 SGHTA, CDR2 FQGNSA. The CDR3 nucleotides are TGTGCCAGCAGCTTCAGGGTTAAGACTGAAGCTTTCTTT. As protein: CASSFRVKTEAFF.

As regards this clone: Distinct nucleotide sequences in the sample also encode this CDR3. V gene TRBV7-9 combines with J gene TRBJ2-1, with a weak D call TRBD2 (6 bases). Germline loops: CDR1 SEHNR, CDR2 FQNEAQ (reference sequence). The ends were cut back, 6 bases at V and 7 bases at J, with 16 bases in the middle. There are 14 residues in the CDR3. The CDR3 DNA sequence: TGTGCCAGCAGGTCTGGTGGGGGGAGGAATGAGCAGTTCTTC. It codes for CASRSGGGRNEQFF.

The gene calls are TRBV7-9 and TRBJ2-7; a possible D gene is TRBD1 (6 bases). CDR3 size: 15 residues. CDR1 is SEHNR, CDR2 FQNEAQ, per germline (reference sequence). V dropped 7 bases and J dropped 2 bases, with 18 bases sitting between them. The CDR3, as DNA: TGTGCCAGCACCCCACTCGACAGGCCCCCCTACGAGCAGTACTTC. Its protein is CASTPLDRPPYEQYF.

The DNA of the CDR3 is TGCGCCAGCAGTCTAGCGGGGGGGCGCGAGCAGTACTTC. It is translated as CASSLAGGREQYF. This chain connects TRBV5-1 to TRBJ2-7; 12 positions agree with TRBD2. V dropped 5 bases and J dropped 6; count of bases not matched to a gene: 3. The CDR3 is made up of 13 amino acids. CDR1 SGHRS and CDR2 YFSETQ come from the germline V gene.

CDR3 loop: CASQTTGGTYGYTF. The CDR3 region has the DNA TGCGCCAGCCAGACAACGGGGGGAACCTATGGCTACACCTTC. The chain links TRBV23-1 to TRBJ1-2; tentative D call: TRBD1 (5 bases). TRBV23-1 is an ORF, with its function uncertain. Trimming cost V 8 bases and J 4 bases, with 17 bases left between them. The CDR3 has 14 amino acids.

The chain uses TRBV5-1 and TRBJ2-7; tentative D call: TRBD2 (6 bases). Trimming stripped 0 bases from V and 6 bases from J, with 19 bases between. The germline gives CDR1 SGHRS, CDR2 YFSETQ. CDR3 length: 16 amino acids. The chain's CDR3 is CASSLAVGGGALEQYF. The CDR3 DNA is TGCGCCAGCAGCTTGGCCGTGGGTGGAGGGGCCCTCGAGCAGTACTTC.

The chain couples TRBV5-4 to TRBJ2-1, with D perhaps TRBD2 (7 bases). From germline, CDR1 is SGHNT and CDR2 YYREEE (reference sequence). CDR3 size: 12 residues. Trimming removed 4 bases from V and 12 bases from J, with 14 bases in between. Here the CDR3 DNA reads TGTGCCAGCAGCCCTGCGGGGGCAAGGCAGTTCTTC. Its translation: CASSPAGARQFF.

The chain couples TRBV27 to TRBJ1-5; tentative D call: TRBD1 (6 bases). V was shortened by 2 bases and J by 0 bases, with 17 bases between the two germline ends. CDR1 and CDR2 (germline): MNHEY, SMNVEV (reference sequence). This CDR3 region has 18 residues. This CDR3 reads CASSLGGRGGYSNQPQHF. DNA for the CDR3: TGTGCCAGCAGTTTAGGGGGCAGGGGCGGTTATAGCAATCAGCCCCAGCATTTT.

The chain links TRBV6-6 to TRBJ2-3; 7 nucleotides align to TRBD2. Germline CDR1 reads MNHNY; CDR2 reads SVGAGI (reference sequence). The CDR3 spans 15 residues. After removal of 5 bases from V and 3 bases from J, the junction contained 8 bases not matched to a gene. The CDR3 sequence is CASSMTSQVTDTQYF. CDR3 nucleotides: TGTGCCAGCAGTATGACTAGCCAAGTGACAGATACGCAGTATTTT.

The sample holds a few counts of this clone. The chain uses TRBV7-2 and TRBJ2-1; D possibly corresponds to TRBD2 (5 bases). Trimming shortened V by 4 bases and J by 6 bases, and 13 bases separated the two germline ends. Germline CDR1 reads SGHTA; CDR2 reads FQGNSA. The CDR3 runs to 14 residues. DNA of the CDR3: TGTGCCAGCAGCTCCTTGGATAGCGCCAATGAGCAGTTCTTC. Its protein product is CASSSLDSANEQFF.

The chain recombines TRBV6-6 with TRBJ2-2, with TRBD1 as a possible D gene (6 bases). V gave up 7 bases and J gave up 5 bases, with 11 bases separating them. The CDR3 spans 13 residues. The V gene's germline CDR1 is MNHNY and CDR2 SVGAGI (reference sequence). Here the CDR3 DNA reads TGTGCCAGCACCTCACAGGGAACCGGGGAGCTGTTTTTT. Translation: CASTSQGTGELFF.

This chain connects TRBV5-6 to TRBJ1-1, with D hard to call. Germline assignment: CDR1 SGHDT and CDR2 YYEEEE. The CDR3 has 11 residues. The V end lost 0 bases, the J end lost 7 bases, and 4 bases lay between the germline ends. CDR3 bases: TGTGCCAGCAGCTTGGCCCTTGAAGCTTTCTTT. This encodes CASSLALEAFF.